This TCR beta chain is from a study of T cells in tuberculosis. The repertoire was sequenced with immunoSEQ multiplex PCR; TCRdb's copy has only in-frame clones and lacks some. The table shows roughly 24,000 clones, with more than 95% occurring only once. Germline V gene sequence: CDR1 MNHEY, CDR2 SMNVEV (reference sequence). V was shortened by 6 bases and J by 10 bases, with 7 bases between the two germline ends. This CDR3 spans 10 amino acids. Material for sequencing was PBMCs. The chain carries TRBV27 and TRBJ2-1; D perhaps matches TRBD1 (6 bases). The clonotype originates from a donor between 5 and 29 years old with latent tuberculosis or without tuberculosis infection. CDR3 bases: TGTGCCAGCAGGGGGACAGAGCAGTTCTTC. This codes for CASRGTEQFF.